The rows below give T cell receptor beta chains drawn from one sample of a study of shared clonotypes between healthy human individuals. The protocol was immunoSEQ multiplex PCR, while the TCRdb copy is restricted to in-frame clones and leaves out a portion. The table lists roughly 1,100,000 clones, about 77% of them singletons, with approximately 1.5% in the top ten. Input material: memory CD4+ T cells sorted from blood. The receptors here all came from a man in his late teens or twenties in good health. Both conserved end residues are part of each CDR3. A D gene is named only where the DNA matches it firmly. Only some rows state a clone size, as once, few, many or a class for expanded clones.

V	J	size	D	length	CDR3	DNA
TRBV10-2	TRBJ2-1	many	-	12	CASSEFLNEQFF	TGCGCCAGCAGTGAATTCCTCAATGAGCAGTTCTTC
TRBV18	TRBJ1-1	-	-	14	CASSPPTGNTEAFF	TGTGCCAGCTCACCACCGACAGGGAACACTGAAGCTTTCTTT
TRBV19	TRBJ1-2	-	-	14	CASSPGQFFYGYTF	TGTGCCAGTAGTCCTGGACAGTTTTTCTATGGCTACACCTTC
TRBV11-1	TRBJ2-7	few	-	13	CASSWGVGYEQYF	TGTGCCAGCAGCTGGGGGGTCGGGTACGAGCAGTACTTC
TRBV19	TRBJ2-2	-	-	16	CATRVVRGRDTGELFF	TGTGCCACCAGGGTAGTACGGGGTCGGGACACCGGGGAGCTGTTTTTT
TRBV10-3	TRBJ1-5	-	-	15	CAISEQGVGNQPQHF	TGTGCCATCAGTGAGCAGGGAGTTGGCAATCAGCCCCAGCATTTT
TRBV14	TRBJ2-2	-	TRBD1	14	CASRDRVWTGELFF	TGTGCCAGCAGGGACAGGGTCTGGACCGGGGAGCTGTTTTTT
TRBV5-1	TRBJ1-2	-	-	14	CASSPEDGFYGYTF	TGCGCCAGCAGCCCAGAGGACGGGTTCTATGGCTACACCTTC
TRBV29-1	TRBJ1-2	many	-	12	CSVEQGGYGYTF	TGCAGCGTTGAACAGGGAGGTTATGGCTACACCTTC
TRBV25-1	TRBJ1-3	few	TRBD1	18	CASSATPGTGNSGNTIYF	TGTGCCAGCAGTGCAACTCCCGGGACAGGAAACTCTGGAAACACCATATATTTT
TRBV11-3	TRBJ2-3	-	-	14	CASSAQGGRDTQYF	TGTGCCAGCAGTGCTCAGGGAGGTAGAGATACGCAGTATTTT
TRBV28	TRBJ2-5	-	-	15	CASSSGARGGETQYF	TGTGCCAGCAGTTCGGGCGCTAGAGGGGGGGAGACCCAGTACTTC
TRBV19	TRBJ1-3	-	-	15	CASQVKSNSGNTIYF	TGTGCCAGCCAGGTTAAGTCCAACTCTGGAAACACCATATATTTT
TRBV19	TRBJ1-4	-	TRBD1	16	CASSITTGVGAEKLFF	TGTGCCAGTAGTATTACAACAGGGGTCGGGGCTGAAAAACTGTTTTTT
TRBV29-1	TRBJ1-6	-	-	13	CSARLSPNSPLHF	TGCAGCGCCCGCCTCTCCCCAAATTCACCCCTCCACTTT
TRBV4-1	TRBJ1-2	-	-	16	CASSPQAGIGYYGYTF	TGCGCCAGCAGCCCCCAGGCAGGGATCGGGTACTATGGCTACACCTTC
TRBV19	TRBJ1-2	-	-	12	CASSIREGGYTF	TGTGCCAGTAGTATCAGAGAAGGGGGCTACACCTTC
TRBV6-5	TRBJ1-2	-	TRBD1	13	CASSKGQQYGYTF	TGTGCCAGCAGCAAGGGACAGCAATATGGCTACACCTTC
TRBV30	TRBJ2-5	-	TRBD1	16	CAWSGLTGTGRETQYF	TGTGCCTGGAGTGGTTTAACCGGGACAGGGCGGGAGACCCAGTACTTC
TRBV2	TRBJ2-5	few	TRBD1	14	CASNQIGTGGAQYF	TGTGCCAGTAATCAAATTGGGACAGGGGGCGCGCAGTACTTC
TRBV5-1	TRBJ2-5	-	-	15	CASSQTQAKGETQYF	TGCGCCAGCAGCCAGACGCAAGCCAAGGGGGAGACCCAGTACTTC
TRBV7-2	TRBJ2-5	-	-	13	CASSLLIRETQYF	TGTGCCAGCAGCTTACTGATCCGGGAGACCCAGTACTTC
TRBV7-8	TRBJ1-1	-	-	14	CASSLGPRVAEAFF	TGTGCCAGCAGCTTAGGTCCGAGGGTGGCTGAAGCTTTCTTT
TRBV7-6	TRBJ2-5	-	TRBD1	14	CASSRGQGAETQYF	TGTGCCAGCAGCAGGGGACAGGGGGCAGAGACCCAGTACTTC
TRBV7-2	TRBJ2-7	once	-	13	CASSLRAPYEQYF	TGTGCCAGCAGCTTGAGGGCCCCCTACGAGCAGTACTTC
TRBV6-1	TRBJ2-7	-	-	14	CASTMRVGTREQYF	TGTGCCAGCACCATGAGGGTTGGTACGCGCGAGCAGTACTTC
TRBV7-2	TRBJ2-5	-	TRBD2	17	CASSSKGVTSGFETQYF	TGTGCCAGCAGCTCGAAAGGGGTGACTAGCGGGTTCGAGACCCAGTACTTC
TRBV18	TRBJ2-1	-	-	13	CASSPDHFNEQFF	TGTGCCAGCTCACCGGATCACTTTAATGAGCAGTTCTTC
TRBV5-6	TRBJ2-7	-	-	12	CASSPGFYEQYF	TGTGCCAGCAGCCCGGGATTCTACGAGCAGTACTTC
TRBV4-3	TRBJ2-2	-	TRBD2	16	CASSQEGGGSPGELFF	TGCGCCAGCAGCCAAGAGGGTGGCGGGAGTCCCGGGGAGCTGTTTTTT
TRBV30	TRBJ2-5	-	-	13	CAWSVQRKETQYF	TGTGCCTGGAGTGTACAGCGGAAAGAGACCCAGTACTTC
TRBV6-6	TRBJ1-6	-	-	15	CATQTGLREYSPLHF	TGTGCCACCCAAACAGGGTTAAGGGAGTATTCACCCCTCCACTTT
TRBV6-1	TRBJ2-7	-	-	11	CASSPDYEQYF	TGTGCCAGCAGTCCAGATTACGAGCAGTACTTC
TRBV5-1	TRBJ1-2	-	-	14	CASSLDSGMYGYTF	TGCGCCAGCAGCTTGGACTCAGGGATGTATGGCTACACCTTC
TRBV5-8	TRBJ2-5	-	-	14	CASRSYSGQETQYF	TGTGCCAGCAGGAGTTACTCGGGGCAAGAGACCCAGTACTTC
TRBV5-1	TRBJ2-1	-	TRBD1	18	CASSILPTRDRGSSEQFF	TGCGCCAGCAGCATCCTTCCCACCCGGGACAGGGGGAGTAGTGAGCAGTTCTTC
TRBV9	TRBJ2-3	-	TRBD2	21	CASSVFGLAGGQGGSTDTQYF	TGTGCCAGCAGCGTTTTTGGACTAGCGGGAGGGCAAGGGGGGTCCACAGATACGCAGTATTTT
TRBV6-6	TRBJ1-1	many	-	14	CASSYRGLNTEAFF	TGTGCCAGCAGTTACCGTGGGCTCAACACTGAAGCTTTCTTT
TRBV30	TRBJ1-5	-	-	14	CAWSDGRGDQPQHF	TGTGCCTGGAGTGACGGGAGGGGGGATCAGCCCCAGCATTTT
TRBV28	TRBJ1-1	-	TRBD1	15	CASSFADRANTEAFF	TGTGCCAGCAGTTTTGCTGACAGGGCGAACACTGAAGCTTTCTTT
TRBV29-1	TRBJ1-2	-	-	14	CSVAESGANYGYTF	TGTAGCGTTGCGGAGTCAGGGGCTAACTATGGCTACACCTTC
TRBV29-1	TRBJ1-1	-	-	13	CSVTGHLNTEAFF	TGCAGCGTGACGGGACACCTGAACACTGAAGCTTTCTTT
TRBV9	TRBJ1-6	-	-	15	CASSAGSVYNSPLHF	TGTGCCAGCAGCGCAGGATCCGTTTATAATTCACCCCTCCACTTT
TRBV5-5	TRBJ2-1	few	TRBD1	15	CASSPQTGDYNEQFF	TGTGCCAGCAGCCCTCAGACAGGGGATTACAATGAGCAGTTCTTC
TRBV10-2	TRBJ2-2	-	TRBD2	12	CASGLAAGELFF	TGCGCCAGCGGACTAGCGGCCGGGGAGCTGTTTTTT
TRBV5-1	TRBJ2-5	-	-	11	CASSQQETQYF	TGCGCCAGCAGCCAACAAGAGACCCAGTACTTC